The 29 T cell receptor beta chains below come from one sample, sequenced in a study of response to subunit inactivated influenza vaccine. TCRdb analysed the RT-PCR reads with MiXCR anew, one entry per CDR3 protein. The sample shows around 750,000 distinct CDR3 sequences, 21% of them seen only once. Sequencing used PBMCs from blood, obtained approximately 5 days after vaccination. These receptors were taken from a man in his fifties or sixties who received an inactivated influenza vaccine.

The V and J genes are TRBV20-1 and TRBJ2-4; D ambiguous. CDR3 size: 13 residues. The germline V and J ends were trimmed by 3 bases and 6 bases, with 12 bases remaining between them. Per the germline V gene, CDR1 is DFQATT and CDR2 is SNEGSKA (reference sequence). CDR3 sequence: CSASDRVANIQYF. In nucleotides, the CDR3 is TGCAGTGCTAGCGACCGGGTGGCAAACATTCAGTACTTC.

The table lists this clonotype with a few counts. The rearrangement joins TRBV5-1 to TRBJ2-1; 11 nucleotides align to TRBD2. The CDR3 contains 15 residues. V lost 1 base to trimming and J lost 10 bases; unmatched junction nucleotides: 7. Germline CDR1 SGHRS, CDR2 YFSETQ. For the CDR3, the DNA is TGCGCCAGCAGCTTGACGACTAGCGGGGCGAACGAGCAGTTCTTC. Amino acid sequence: CASSLTTSGANEQFF.

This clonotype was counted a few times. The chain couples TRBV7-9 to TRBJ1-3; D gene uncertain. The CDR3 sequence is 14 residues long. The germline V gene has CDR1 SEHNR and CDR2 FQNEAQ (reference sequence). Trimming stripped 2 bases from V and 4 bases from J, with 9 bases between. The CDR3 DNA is TGTGCCAGCAGCTTACAGGTCGGCGGAAACACCATATATTTT. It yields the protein CASSLQVGGNTIYF.

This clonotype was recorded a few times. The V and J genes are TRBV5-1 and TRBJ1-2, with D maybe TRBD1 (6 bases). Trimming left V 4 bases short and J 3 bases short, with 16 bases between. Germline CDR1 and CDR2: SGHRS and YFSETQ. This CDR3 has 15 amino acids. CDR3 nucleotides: TGCGCCAGCAGCCCGGACAGAGCGACCTACTATGGCTACACCTTC. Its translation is CASSPDRATYYGYTF.

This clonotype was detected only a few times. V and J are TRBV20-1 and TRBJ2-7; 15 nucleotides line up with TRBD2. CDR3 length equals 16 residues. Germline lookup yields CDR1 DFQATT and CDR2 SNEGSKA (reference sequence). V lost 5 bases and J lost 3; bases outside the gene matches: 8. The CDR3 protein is CSAYGTSGRTDYEQYF. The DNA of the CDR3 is TGCAGTGCTTACGGGACTAGCGGGAGGACCGACTACGAGCAGTACTTC.

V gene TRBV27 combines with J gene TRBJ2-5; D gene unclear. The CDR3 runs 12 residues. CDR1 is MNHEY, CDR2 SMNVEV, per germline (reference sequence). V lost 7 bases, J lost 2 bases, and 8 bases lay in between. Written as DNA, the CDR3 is TGTGCCAGCAAGGGCCGGCAAGAGACCCAGTACTTC. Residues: CASKGRQETQYF.

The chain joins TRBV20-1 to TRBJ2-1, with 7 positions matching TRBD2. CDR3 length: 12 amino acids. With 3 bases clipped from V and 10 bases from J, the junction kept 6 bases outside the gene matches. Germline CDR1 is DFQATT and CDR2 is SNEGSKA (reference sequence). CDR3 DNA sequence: TGCAGTGCTAGCGGCGGGGGATGGGAGCAGTTCTTC. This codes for CSASGGGWEQFF.

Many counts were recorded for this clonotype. The CDR3 coding sequence is TGTGCCAGCAGCCATGACAGCTACAATGAGCAGTTCTTC. Its translation is CASSHDSYNEQFF. The chain couples TRBV9 to TRBJ2-1; TRBD1 is a possible D gene (5 bases). The CDR3 has 13 residues. Trimming cost V 4 bases and J 3 bases, with 8 bases left between them. Germline lookup yields CDR1 SGDLS and CDR2 YYNGEE.

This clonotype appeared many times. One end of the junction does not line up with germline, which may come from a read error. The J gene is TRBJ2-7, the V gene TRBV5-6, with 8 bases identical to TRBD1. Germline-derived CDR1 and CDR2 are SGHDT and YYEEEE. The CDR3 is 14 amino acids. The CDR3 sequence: CASSFGTGPYEQYF. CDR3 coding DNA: TGCGCCAGCAGCTTCGGGACAGGTCCCTACGAGCAGTACTTC.

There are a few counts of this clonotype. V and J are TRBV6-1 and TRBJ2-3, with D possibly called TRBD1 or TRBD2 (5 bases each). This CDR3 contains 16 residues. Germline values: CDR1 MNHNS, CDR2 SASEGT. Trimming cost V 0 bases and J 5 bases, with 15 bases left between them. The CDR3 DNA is TGTGCCAGCAGTGAAGCGCTTACGAGGGGAGTAGATACGCAGTATTTT. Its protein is CASSEALTRGVDTQYF.

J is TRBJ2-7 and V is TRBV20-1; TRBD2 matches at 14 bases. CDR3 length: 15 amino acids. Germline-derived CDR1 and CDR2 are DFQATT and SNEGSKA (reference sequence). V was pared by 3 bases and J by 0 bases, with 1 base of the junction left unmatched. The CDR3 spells CSARGTSGSSYEQYF. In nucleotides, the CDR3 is TGCAGTGCTAGGGGGACTAGCGGGAGCTCCTACGAGCAGTACTTC.

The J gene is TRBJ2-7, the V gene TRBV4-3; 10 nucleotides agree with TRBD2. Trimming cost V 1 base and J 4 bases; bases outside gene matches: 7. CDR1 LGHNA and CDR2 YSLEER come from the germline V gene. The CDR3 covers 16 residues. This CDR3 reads CASSQGTSGTRYEQYF. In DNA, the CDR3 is TGCGCCAGCAGCCAAGGTACTAGCGGGACCCGATACGAGCAGTACTTC.

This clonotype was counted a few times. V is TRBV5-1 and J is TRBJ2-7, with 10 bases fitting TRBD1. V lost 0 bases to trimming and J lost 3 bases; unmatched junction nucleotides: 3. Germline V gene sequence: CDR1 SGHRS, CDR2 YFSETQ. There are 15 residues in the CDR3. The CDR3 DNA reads TGCGCCAGCAGCTTGGAGACAGGGGGCGGCTACGAGCAGTACTTC. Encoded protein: CASSLETGGGYEQYF.

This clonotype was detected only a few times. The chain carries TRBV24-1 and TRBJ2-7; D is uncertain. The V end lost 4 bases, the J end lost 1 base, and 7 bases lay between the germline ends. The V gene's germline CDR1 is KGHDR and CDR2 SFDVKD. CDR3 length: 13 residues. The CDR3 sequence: CATSEPGSYEQYF. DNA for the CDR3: TGTGCCACCAGTGAGCCAGGATCCTACGAGCAGTACTTC.

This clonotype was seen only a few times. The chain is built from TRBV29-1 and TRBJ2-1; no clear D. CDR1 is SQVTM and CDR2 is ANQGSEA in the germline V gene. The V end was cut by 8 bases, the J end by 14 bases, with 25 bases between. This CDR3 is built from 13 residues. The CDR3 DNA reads TGCAGCATCCAACGTACAGTTAATGAACCCGAGTTCTTC. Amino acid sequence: CSIQRTVNEPEFF.

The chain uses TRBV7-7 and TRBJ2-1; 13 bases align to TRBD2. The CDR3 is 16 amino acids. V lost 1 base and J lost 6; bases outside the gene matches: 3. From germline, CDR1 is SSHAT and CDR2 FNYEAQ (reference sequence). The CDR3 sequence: CASSLGGLAGINEQFF. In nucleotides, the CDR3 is TGTGCCAGCAGCTTAGGGGGACTAGCGGGAATCAATGAGCAGTTCTTC.

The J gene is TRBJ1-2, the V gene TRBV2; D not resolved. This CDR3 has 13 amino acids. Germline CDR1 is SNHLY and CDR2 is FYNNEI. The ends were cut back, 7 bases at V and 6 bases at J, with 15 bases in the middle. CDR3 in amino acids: CASNHRGTDGYTF. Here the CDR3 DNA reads TGTGCCAGCAATCACCGGGGTACCGATGGCTACACCTTC.

The DNA of the CDR3 is TGCAGTGCTATCACAGGGGGCTCCTATAATTCACCCCTCCACTTT. It yields the protein CSAITGGSYNSPLHF. This chain links TRBV20-1 with TRBJ1-6; 8 positions agree with TRBD1. This CDR3 has 15 residues. Germline V gives CDR1 DFQATT, CDR2 SNEGSKA (reference sequence). The J segment lost 0 bases and the V segment lost 4 bases, leaving 2 bases of the junction unmatched.

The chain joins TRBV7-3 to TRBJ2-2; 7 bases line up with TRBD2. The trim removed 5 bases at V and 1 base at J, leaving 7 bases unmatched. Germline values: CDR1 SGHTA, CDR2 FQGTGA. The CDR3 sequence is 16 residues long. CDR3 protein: CASSPRLAMNTGELFF. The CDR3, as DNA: TGTGCCAGCAGCCCGCGACTAGCCATGAACACCGGGGAGCTGTTTTTT.

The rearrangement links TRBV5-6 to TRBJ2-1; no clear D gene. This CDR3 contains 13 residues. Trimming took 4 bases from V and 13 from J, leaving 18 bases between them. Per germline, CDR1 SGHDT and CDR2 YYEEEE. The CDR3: CASSQLQGLVQFF. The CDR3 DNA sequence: TGTGCCAGCAGCCAACTCCAAGGCCTCGTACAGTTCTTC.

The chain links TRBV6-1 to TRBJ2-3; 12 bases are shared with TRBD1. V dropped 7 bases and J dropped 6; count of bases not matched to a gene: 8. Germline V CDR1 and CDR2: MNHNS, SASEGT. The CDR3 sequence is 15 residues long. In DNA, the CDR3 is TGTGCCAGCACCACCGGGACAGGGGGCTCGGATACGCAGTATTTT. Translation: CASTTGTGGSDTQYF.

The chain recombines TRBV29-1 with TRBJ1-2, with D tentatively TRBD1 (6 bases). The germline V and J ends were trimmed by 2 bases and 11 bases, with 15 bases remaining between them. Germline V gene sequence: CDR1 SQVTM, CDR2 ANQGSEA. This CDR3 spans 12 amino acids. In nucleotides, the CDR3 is TGCAGCGTTGAAAGGGGGGCCGGCGGTTACACCTTC. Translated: CSVERGAGGYTF.

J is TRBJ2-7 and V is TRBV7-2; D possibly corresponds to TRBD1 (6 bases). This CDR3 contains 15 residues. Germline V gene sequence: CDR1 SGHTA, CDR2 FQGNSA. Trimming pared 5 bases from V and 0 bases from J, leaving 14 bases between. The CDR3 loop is CASSLSRGRSYEQYF. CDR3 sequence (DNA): TGTGCCAGCAGCCTTTCCAGGGGCCGCTCCTACGAGCAGTACTTC.

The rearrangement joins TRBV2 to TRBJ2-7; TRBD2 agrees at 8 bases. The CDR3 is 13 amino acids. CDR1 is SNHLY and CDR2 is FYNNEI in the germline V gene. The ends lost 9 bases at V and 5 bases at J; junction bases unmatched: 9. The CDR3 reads CASTGTRSDEQYF. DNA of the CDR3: TGTGCCAGTACCGGGACTAGGTCCGACGAGCAGTACTTC.

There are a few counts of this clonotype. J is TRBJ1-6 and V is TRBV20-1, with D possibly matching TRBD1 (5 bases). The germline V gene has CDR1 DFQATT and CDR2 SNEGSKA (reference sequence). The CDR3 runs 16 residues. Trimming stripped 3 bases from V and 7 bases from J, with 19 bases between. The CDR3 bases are TGCAGTGCTAGGAATACAGGACGGCTACCGAATTCACCCCTCCACTTT. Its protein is CSARNTGRLPNSPLHF.

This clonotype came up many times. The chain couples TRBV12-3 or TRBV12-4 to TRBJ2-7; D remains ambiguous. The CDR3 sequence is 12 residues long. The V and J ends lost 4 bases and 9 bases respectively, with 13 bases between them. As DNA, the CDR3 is TGTGCCAGCAGTTGGGGATCCACCGGGCAGTACTTC. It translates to CASSWGSTGQYF.

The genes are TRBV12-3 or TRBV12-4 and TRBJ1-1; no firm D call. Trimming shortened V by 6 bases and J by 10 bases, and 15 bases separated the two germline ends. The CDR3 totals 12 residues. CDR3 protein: CASREGLGGAFF. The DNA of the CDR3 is TGTGCCAGCAGGGAGGGCCTCGGAGGAGCTTTCTTT.

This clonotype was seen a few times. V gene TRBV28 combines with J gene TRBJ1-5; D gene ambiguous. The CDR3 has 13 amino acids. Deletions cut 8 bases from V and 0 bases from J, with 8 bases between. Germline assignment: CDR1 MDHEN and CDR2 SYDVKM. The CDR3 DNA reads TGTGCCAGCGGCAGCGATAGCAATCAGCCCCAGCATTTT. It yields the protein CASGSDSNQPQHF.

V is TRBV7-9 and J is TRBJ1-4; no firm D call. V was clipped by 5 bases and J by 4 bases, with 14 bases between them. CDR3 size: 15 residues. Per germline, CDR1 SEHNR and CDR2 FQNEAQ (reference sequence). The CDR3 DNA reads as TGTGCCAGCAGCCCAGGAGGAGGGCATAATGAAAAACTGTTTTTT. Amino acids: CASSPGGGHNEKLFF.